One and the same sample provided the 31 T cell receptor beta chains below, sequenced in a study of Ad26.COV2.S vaccination and SARS-CoV-2 variants. The repertoire was sequenced with immunoSEQ multiplex PCR; TCRdb's copy has only in-frame clones and lacks some. The sample yields about 370,000 clones, approximately 90% seen once. Noted treatment: 15 to 20 received Ad26.COV2.S at low or high dose, single or two shots; roughly five received placebo; per-sample allocation not given. All samples were drawn on day 63, counting from the first vaccine or placebo injection. Sequenced material: peripheral blood, taken in a trial of Ad26.COV2.S vaccine versus placebo. The receptors stem from a person between 18 and 65 years old who received the Ad26.COV2.S COVID-19 vaccine or a placebo.

This chain connects TRBV3-1 (or the pseudogene TRBV3-2) to TRBJ1-5; D call uncertain. Germline CDR1 reads LGHDT; CDR2 reads YNNKEL (reference sequence). The CDR3 length is 15 residues. The germline V and J ends were trimmed by 3 bases and 2 bases, with 11 bases remaining between them. Here the CDR3 reads CASSQNGVRNQPQHF. In DNA form, the CDR3 reads TGTGCCAGCAGCCAGAACGGGGTCCGCAATCAGCCCCAGCATTTT.

The gene calls are TRBV5-5 and TRBJ2-1, with 12 nucleotides matching TRBD2. The CDR3 contains 17 residues. The germline V gene encodes CDR1 SGHKS and CDR2 YYEKEE (reference sequence). Trimming removed 3 bases from V and 3 bases from J; junction bases left unmatched: 7. The CDR3 spells CASSSTLTSGSYNEQFF. The CDR3 DNA sequence: TGTGCCAGCAGCTCGACCCTGACTAGCGGGAGCTACAATGAGCAGTTCTTC.

This clone has ten or more counts. This chain connects TRBV4-1 to TRBJ1-5, with a weak D call TRBD1 (5 bases). The CDR3 spans 18 residues. Trimming took 4 bases from V and 1 from J, leaving 20 bases between them. Germline-derived CDR1 and CDR2 are MGHRA and YSYEKL. The CDR3, as DNA: TGCGCCAGCAGCCTCGACCAGGGACGGATGGGGAGCAATCAGCCCCAGCATTTT. This encodes CASSLDQGRMGSNQPQHF.

J is TRBJ2-7 and V is TRBV14; TRBD2 agrees at 9 bases. Germline V CDR1 and CDR2: SGHDN, FVKESK. This CDR3 contains 19 residues. V lost 0 bases and J lost 2; bases outside the gene matches: 14. The DNA for the CDR3 is TGTGCCAGCAGCCAAGATCCCGTCACGGTAGCGGGAGTTCCCTACGAGCAGTACTTC. Its translation is CASSQDPVTVAGVPYEQYF.

Concerning this clone itself: This CDR3 is also generated by other DNA sequences in the sample. This sequence joins TRBV19 and TRBJ1-1; D not certain. Germline loops: CDR1 LNHDA, CDR2 SQIVND (reference sequence). The length of the CDR3 is 13 residues. The germline V and J ends were trimmed by 4 bases and 3 bases, with 9 bases remaining between them. For the CDR3, the DNA is TGTGCCAGTAGTACTTACCGGGACACTGAAGCTTTCTTT. This codes for CASSTYRDTEAFF.

This rearrangement joins TRBV29-1 to TRBJ1-2; D call uncertain. CDR3 size: 11 residues. Germline CDR1 and CDR2: SQVTM and ANQGSEA. The V and J ends lost 5 bases and 4 bases respectively, with 8 bases between them. CDR3 region: CSVWGGYGYTF. CDR3 in DNA: TGCAGCGTTTGGGGAGGCTATGGCTACACCTTC. The full variable domain, in which reference TRBV29-1 and TRBJ1-2 provide the parts outside the CDR3, is SAVISQKPSRDICQRGTSLTIQCQVDSQVTMMFWYRQQPGQSLTLIATANQGSEATYESGFVIDKFPISRPNLTFSTLTVSNMSPEDSSIYLCSVWGGYGYTFGSGTRLTVV.

In DNA form, the CDR3 reads TGTGCCTGGAGTCCGGACAGGGCCGACTACAATGAGCAGTTCTTC. Protein: CAWSPDRADYNEQFF. The chain combines TRBV30 with TRBJ2-1; 8 positions agree with TRBD1. The germline V gene has CDR1 GTSNPN and CDR2 SVGIG (reference sequence). With 2 bases clipped from V and 3 bases from J, the junction kept 6 bases outside the gene matches. CDR3 length: 15 amino acids.

The rearrangement uses TRBV5-5 and TRBJ1-2; D is unresolved. V was clipped by 0 bases and J by 2 bases, with 8 bases between them. The length of the CDR3 is 14 residues. Per germline, CDR1 SGHKS and CDR2 YYEKEE (reference sequence). The CDR3 DNA is TGTGCCAGCAGCTTGGTATCAGAGAACTATGGCTACACCTTC. This translates into CASSLVSENYGYTF. The complete variable domain, with remaining parts taken from reference TRBV5-5 and TRBJ1-2, reads DAGVTQSPTHLIKTRGQQVTLRCSPISGHKSVSWYQQVLGQGPQFIFQYYEKEERGRGNFPDRFSARQFPNYSSELNVNALLLGDSALYLCASSLVSENYGYTFGSGTRLTVV.

The CDR3 here is CSVEMSGVKNIQYF. DNA for the CDR3: TGCAGCGTTGAAATGTCGGGAGTCAAAAACATTCAGTACTTC. V and J are TRBV29-1 and TRBJ2-4; D might be TRBD2 (6 bases). Germline CDR1 is SQVTM and CDR2 is ANQGSEA. The CDR3 length is 14 residues. The V and J ends lost 2 bases and 3 bases respectively, with 11 bases between them.

The J gene is TRBJ2-7, the V gene TRBV29-1; tentative D call: TRBD2 (5 bases). The V end was cut by 4 bases, the J end by 2 bases, with 9 bases between. The germline V gene encodes CDR1 SQVTM and CDR2 ANQGSEA. The CDR3 loop spans 12 amino acids. CDR3 sequence reads: CSVGPGTYEQYF. The CDR3 DNA sequence: TGCAGCGTTGGACCGGGAACCTACGAGCAGTACTTC.

The chain employs TRBV24-1 and TRBJ2-2; no reliable D call. Trimming removed 4 bases from V and 0 bases from J, with 11 bases in between. CDR1 is KGHDR, CDR2 SFDVKD, per germline. The CDR3 covers 16 residues. CDR3 amino acids: CATSDQTSSNTGELFF. CDR3 DNA sequence: TGTGCCACCAGTGACCAGACTTCTTCGAACACCGGGGAGCTGTTTTTT.

This clone was observed once. The CDR3 DNA sequence: TGTGCCAGCAGCCAACTCCTGGGACGAGACACCGGGGAGCTGTTTTTT. Encoded protein: CASSQLLGRDTGELFF. The chain has TRBV4-2 and TRBJ2-2; D is perhaps TRBD1 or TRBD2 (5 bases each). Germline lookup yields CDR1 LGHNA and CDR2 YNFKEQ. The CDR3 consists of 16 residues. V was pared by 2 bases and J by 3 bases, with 13 bases between.

This chain joins TRBV5-1 and TRBJ2-5; 9 bases map to TRBD1. The CDR3 is 13 residues long. The germline V gene encodes CDR1 SGHRS and CDR2 YFSETQ. Trimming cost V 7 bases and J 5 bases; bases outside gene matches: 6. The DNA for the CDR3 is TGCGCCAGCGCACAGGGGGCAGGGGAGACCCAGTACTTC. Protein sequence: CASAQGAGETQYF.

V is TRBV19 and J is TRBJ1-5; D is uncertain. Germline V lookup: CDR1 LNHDA, CDR2 SQIVND (reference sequence). This CDR3 contains 17 residues. The V and J ends lost 6 bases and 2 bases respectively, with 20 bases between them. The DNA for the CDR3 is TGTGCCAGTAGCTCTCGGCCCGGAGATCAGGGCAATCAGCCCCAGCATTTT. This gives the protein CASSSRPGDQGNQPQHF.

V and J are TRBV29-1 and TRBJ2-7; perhaps TRBD1 as D (5 bases). CDR3 size: 14 residues. The V end lost 5 bases, the J end lost 2 bases, and 16 bases lay between the germline ends. Germline V gene lookup returns CDR1 SQVTM and CDR2 ANQGSEA. The CDR3 DNA reads as TGCAGCGTTTGTTTCGACAGCTGGGCCTACGAGCAGTACTTC. Translation gives CSVCFDSWAYEQYF.

The chain carries TRBV5-3 and TRBJ1-5, with D uncertain. TRBV5-3 has ORF status, its function being uncertain. The CDR3 is 14 amino acids. Trimming took 4 bases from V and 0 from J, leaving 8 bases between them. CDR3 protein: CARSRDNSNQPQHF. In DNA form, the CDR3 reads TGTGCCAGAAGCCGAGACAATAGCAATCAGCCCCAGCATTTT.

The chain links TRBV20-1 to TRBJ2-3; D unresolved. The length of the CDR3 is 11 residues. Trimming removed 5 bases from V and 4 bases from J, with 7 bases in between. The V gene's germline CDR1 is DFQATT and CDR2 SNEGSKA (reference sequence). CDR3 nucleotide sequence: TGCAGTGCTGCGAAGGCAGATACGCAGTATTTT. Translation gives CSAAKADTQYF.

As to this clone: The sample carries other DNA sequences with the same CDR3. This rearrangement joins TRBV24-1 to TRBJ2-3, with TRBD2 matching over 7 bases. CDR1 and CDR2 (germline): KGHDR, SFDVKD. V lost 9 bases to trimming and J lost 0 bases; unmatched junction nucleotides: 2. The CDR3 runs 13 residues. CDR3 sequence reads: CATGGGSTDTQYF. CDR3 sequence (DNA): TGTGCCACCGGGGGGGGAAGCACAGATACGCAGTATTTT.

This chain connects TRBV19 to TRBJ2-7; D remains ambiguous. Germline CDR1 LNHDA, CDR2 SQIVND (reference sequence). V was cut by 7 bases and J by 3 bases, with 19 bases left in between. The CDR3 consists of 15 residues. The CDR3 here is CASIRANPPIYEQYF. The CDR3 bases are TGTGCCAGTATCCGAGCTAACCCACCTATCTACGAGCAGTACTTC.

The V call is TRBV28, the J call TRBJ2-6; 7 bases align to TRBD2. The CDR3 has 15 amino acids. J was trimmed by 2 bases and V by 2 bases; bases with no gene match: 0. Germline V gene lookup returns CDR1 MDHEN and CDR2 SYDVKM. The CDR3 DNA follows: TGTGCCAGCAGTTTAGGGAGGGCTGGGGCCAACGTCCTGACTTTC. Amino acid sequence: CASSLGRAGANVLTF.

The sample holds one count of this clone. V gene TRBV11-2 combines with J gene TRBJ2-7; possibly TRBD1 or TRBD2 for D (5 bases each). The CDR3 sequence is 16 residues long. Germline V CDR1 and CDR2: SGHAT, FQNNGV. Trimming cost V 5 bases and J 2 bases, with 19 bases left between them. The CDR3 here is CASSPIGFGGTYEQYF. CDR3 DNA: TGTGCCAGCAGCCCGATAGGGTTTGGGGGAACCTACGAGCAGTACTTC.

The J gene is TRBJ1-1, the V gene TRBV3-1 (or the pseudogene TRBV3-2); D call uncertain. CDR3 length equals 14 residues. With 1 base removed from V and 6 bases from J, the gap between germline ends came to 12 bases. Germline lookup yields CDR1 LGHDT and CDR2 YNNKEL (reference sequence). In DNA, the CDR3 is TGTGCCAGCAGCCAAGGAAAGTCAAACCCTGAAGCTTTCTTT. Protein product: CASSQGKSNPEAFF.

V and J are TRBV30 and TRBJ1-5; 7 bases match TRBD1. V lost 3 bases and J lost 1; bases outside the gene matches: 3. The CDR3 covers 14 residues. CDR1 GTSNPN and CDR2 SVGIG come from the germline V gene (reference sequence). CDR3 in amino acids: CAWSLGQSNQPQHF. The CDR3 DNA is TGTGCCTGGAGCTTGGGACAGAGCAATCAGCCCCAGCATTTT.

This chain connects TRBV7-2 to TRBJ1-5, with D hard to call. Deletions cut 2 bases from V and 0 bases from J, with 8 bases between. Germline V gene sequence: CDR1 SGHTA, CDR2 FQGNSA. This CDR3 contains 15 residues. In DNA, the CDR3 is TGTGCCAGCAGCTTAATAGGGTATAGCAATCAGCCCCAGCATTTT. Encoded protein: CASSLIGYSNQPQHF.

This clone was observed once. The rearrangement joins TRBV28 to TRBJ2-5; D not certain. Trimming cost V 2 bases and J 5 bases, with 12 bases left between them. Germline V gene data show CDR1 as MDHEN and CDR2 as SYDVKM. This CDR3 has 14 amino acids. This CDR3 reads CASSLGSLGETQYF. In DNA form, the CDR3 reads TGTGCCAGCAGTTTAGGGTCACTGGGGGAGACCCAGTACTTC.

This clone was seen only once. The chain employs TRBV7-6 and TRBJ2-3; possibly TRBD2 for D (6 bases). V was shortened by 5 bases and J by 0 bases, with 9 bases between the two germline ends. Germline CDR1 is SGHVS and CDR2 is FNYEAQ. This CDR3 is 14 amino acids long. Here the CDR3 DNA reads TGTGCCAGCAGCCGCGGGACTAGCACAGATACGCAGTATTTT. Its translation is CASSRGTSTDTQYF.

A remark on this clone: Additional DNA sequences in this sample encode the identical CDR3. The chain links TRBV3-1 (or the pseudogene TRBV3-2) to TRBJ2-1; D is possibly TRBD2 (5 bases). With 1 base removed from V and 10 bases from J, the gap between germline ends came to 5 bases. The CDR3 is 11 amino acids. The germline CDR1 and CDR2 sequences are LGHDT and YNNKEL (reference sequence). The CDR3 reads CASSQGGEQFF. The CDR3 DNA is TGTGCCAGCAGCCAAGGCGGGGAGCAGTTCTTC.

The chain couples TRBV5-4 to TRBJ2-3; 13 bases are a match to TRBD2. The length of the CDR3 is 15 residues. The germline gives CDR1 SGHNT, CDR2 YYREEE (reference sequence). Trimming removed 5 bases from V and 6 bases from J; junction bases left unmatched: 6. This CDR3 reads CASSFRTSGSDTQYF. The CDR3 DNA reads as TGTGCCAGCAGTTTTAGGACTAGCGGGAGTGATACGCAGTATTTT.

CDR3 DNA: TGCGCCAGCAGCTTGGGGACAGGGGGCCGGAACACTGAAGCTTTCTTT. Protein product: CASSLGTGGRNTEAFF. The J gene is TRBJ1-1, the V gene TRBV5-1; 11 bases align to TRBD1. This CDR3 is built from 16 residues. Germline lookup yields CDR1 SGHRS and CDR2 YFSETQ. V shed 0 bases, J shed 1 base, and the junction held 2 bases outside the gene matches.

The chain is built from TRBV25-1 and TRBJ2-2; D gene unclear. From germline, CDR1 is MGHDK and CDR2 SYGVNS. Trimming took off 5 bases at V and 3 bases at J, with 1 base between the two ends. The CDR3 length is 11 residues. CDR3: CASSYTGELFF. The CDR3 DNA reads as TGTGCCAGCAGTTACACCGGGGAGCTGTTTTTT.

This clone has a single count. The chain is built from TRBV4-3 and TRBJ2-7, with TRBD1 matching 8 bases. Germline values: CDR1 LGHNA, CDR2 YSLEER. After removal of 0 bases from V and 3 bases from J, the junction contained 10 bases not matched to a gene. The CDR3 length is 17 residues. DNA for the CDR3: TGCGCCAGCAGCCAAGATCAGGGGGCAGGGGAATACTACGAGCAGTACTTC. It specifies CASSQDQGAGEYYEQYF.